The rows below give T cell receptor beta chains drawn from one sample of a study of shared clonotypes between healthy human individuals. The assay was immunoSEQ multiplex PCR, and TCRdb's table has in-frame clones only and misses some. The sample carries about 2 million clones, around 95% recorded once. The sequencing input was naive CD4+ T cells sorted from blood. The receptors here all came from a man between 18 and 35 years old in good health. The CDR3 runs from the conserved cysteine through the conserved F or W. D genes are given only for firm matches. Not every row has a clone size; where given, it reads once, few, many or a size class.

v_gene	len	d_gene	j_gene	abundance	CDR3nt	CDR3aa
TRBV6-6	15	TRBD1	TRBJ2-1	NA	TGTGCCAGCAGCCCCGGACAGGCGTCCTTAAATGAGCAGTTCTTC	CASSPGQASLNEQFF
TRBV5-1	12	NA	TRBJ2-5	NA	TGCGCCAGCAGCTCGTACCAAGAGACCCAGTACTTC	CASSSYQETQYF
TRBV5-4	17	NA	TRBJ1-2	NA	TGTGCCAGCAGCCTTATACAACCCATGGGGGGTAACTATGGCTACACCTTC	CASSLIQPMGGNYGYTF
TRBV30	13	NA	TRBJ1-2	NA	TGTGCCTGGAGGGAGAACAGCCTCTATGGCTACACCTTC	CAWRENSLYGYTF
TRBV4-1	13	NA	TRBJ2-3	NA	TGCGCCAGCAGCCACCCTCGGGGGGATACGCAGTATTTT	CASSHPRGDTQYF
TRBV7-9	15	TRBD1	TRBJ2-7	NA	TGTGCCAGCAGCCCCGGACAGGGACACTCCTACGAGCAGTACTTC	CASSPGQGHSYEQYF
TRBV14	17	TRBD1	TRBJ2-7	NA	TGTGCCAGCAGCCACCCCAGGGGGCGCGGAGGTTTAGGCGAGCAGTACTTC	CASSHPRGRGGLGEQYF
TRBV29-1	12	NA	TRBJ2-7	NA	TGCAGCGTAGCCCCGACAGACTACGAGCAGTACTTC	CSVAPTDYEQYF
TRBV29-1	14	TRBD1	TRBJ2-1	NA	TGCAGCGTCCACAGGGGACCCTCCTACAATGGGCAGTTCTTC	CSVHRGPSYNGQFF
TRBV6-5	16	NA	TRBJ2-6	NA	TGTGCCAGCAGTTACTCTTCAGGGACCGGGGCCAACGTCCTGACTTTC	CASSYSSGTGANVLTF
TRBV10-1	12	TRBD2	TRBJ2-1	NA	TGCGCCAGCAGCCCCACTAGCGGAACTCGGGTCTTC	CASSPTSGTRVF
TRBV10-3	15	TRBD1	TRBJ2-7	NA	TGTGCCAGAGGCAGGGGACAGGTGACTTCCTACGAGCAGTACTTC	CARGRGQVTSYEQYF
TRBV7-9	18	TRBD2	TRBJ2-3	NA	TGTGCCAGCAGCTCCGGGACTAGCGGGAGAGTCGGCACAGATACGCAGTATTTT	CASSSGTSGRVGTDTQYF
TRBV10-3	15	NA	TRBJ2-2	once	TGTGCCATCAGTCCCAGAGACCTAAACACCGGGGAGCTGTTTTTT	CAISPRDLNTGELFF
TRBV18	13	NA	TRBJ2-7	NA	TGTGCCAGCTCACCCAACAGGGATTTCGAGCAGTACTTC	CASSPNRDFEQYF
TRBV5-6	14	NA	TRBJ2-5	NA	TGTGCCAGCAGCTCCGTTATAGAGGGAGAGACCCAGTACTTC	CASSSVIEGETQYF
TRBV2	13	TRBD2	TRBJ2-3	NA	TGTGCCAGCAGCTGGACTAGCACGGGAACGCAGTATTTT	CASSWTSTGTQYF
TRBV7-9	17	TRBD1	TRBJ2-2	NA	TGTGCCAGCAGCTTGCCTCAAGGGACAGGGGGCACCGGGGAGCTGTTTTTT	CASSLPQGTGGTGELFF
TRBV6-5	13	NA	TRBJ2-7	NA	TGTGCCAGCAGTTCCCCGGGTACCTACGAGCAGTACTTC	CASSSPGTYEQYF
TRBV7-2	16	TRBD2	TRBJ2-7	NA	TGTGCCAGCAGCTTAGAACTAGCGGGAATCTCCTACGAGCAGTACTTC	CASSLELAGISYEQYF
TRBV19	13	NA	TRBJ2-7	NA	TGTGCCAGTAGTCTACAGGGAGCCCACGAGCAGTACTTC	CASSLQGAHEQYF
TRBV2	12	NA	TRBJ2-1	NA	TGTGCCAGCAGTGGGATTGTTAATGAGCAGTTCTTC	CASSGIVNEQFF
TRBV5-4	16	NA	TRBJ2-7	NA	TGTGCCAGCAGCCGTGATAGCAGCGATCGGTTGTACGAGCAGTACTTC	CASSRDSSDRLYEQYF
TRBV4-1	15	NA	TRBJ2-5	NA	TGCGCCAGCAGCCAAGATGCGGGTTTCCAAGAGACCCAGTACTTC	CASSQDAGFQETQYF
TRBV9	13	NA	TRBJ1-5	NA	TGTGCCAGCAGCGTAGACCCTAAGGGGGTCCAGCATTTT	CASSVDPKGVQHF
TRBV5-6	16	TRBD2	TRBJ2-5	once	TGTGCCAGCAGCTTACCTCTTCTTAGCGGGATAAAGACCCAGTACTTC	CASSLPLLSGIKTQYF
TRBV5-1	15	TRBD1	TRBJ2-7	NA	TGCGCCAGCAGCTTGGGACAGGGAGTCATCTACGAGCAGTACTTC	CASSLGQGVIYEQYF
TRBV9	14	NA	TRBJ2-7	NA	TGTGCCAGCAGCGTAGCTTTAGCGGCAGACGAGCAGTACTTC	CASSVALAADEQYF
TRBV27	18	NA	TRBJ2-5	NA	TGTGCCAGCAGTCCCGCCTTTGTGTTAGCGGCTTTCCAAGAGACCCAGTACTTC	CASSPAFVLAAFQETQYF
TRBV2	12	NA	TRBJ2-1	NA	TGTGCCAGCAGTGAAGGCGGGTATGAGCAGTTCTTC	CASSEGGYEQFF
TRBV5-1	16	TRBD1	TRBJ1-6	NA	TGCGCCAGCAGCTTGGAAGGGCAGGGGGCAAATTCACCCCTCCACTTT	CASSLEGQGANSPLHF
TRBV18	14	NA	TRBJ2-7	NA	TGTGCCAGCTCACCGGTGAGTCTTGACTACGAGCAGTACTTC	CASSPVSLDYEQYF